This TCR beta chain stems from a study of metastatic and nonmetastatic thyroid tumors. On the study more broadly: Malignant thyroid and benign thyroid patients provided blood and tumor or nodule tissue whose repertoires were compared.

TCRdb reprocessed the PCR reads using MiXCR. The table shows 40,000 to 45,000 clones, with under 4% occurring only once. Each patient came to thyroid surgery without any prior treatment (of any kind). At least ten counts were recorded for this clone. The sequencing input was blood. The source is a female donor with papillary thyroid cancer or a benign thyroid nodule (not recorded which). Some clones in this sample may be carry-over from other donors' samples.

The DNA for the CDR3 is TGTGCCACCAGTGAGGGGACAGCTCCCTACAATGAGCAGTTCTTC. Translating it yields CATSEGTAPYNEQFF. The chain combines TRBV24-1 with TRBJ2-1, with 7 bases matching TRBD1. Germline lookup yields CDR1 KGHDR and CDR2 SFDVKD. The length of the CDR3 is 15 residues. The ends lost 4 bases at V and 2 bases at J; junction bases unmatched: 4.